This TCR beta chain came from a study of blood T cell repertoires in COVID-19. About the research overall: In each case, the material was cDNA or gDNA derived from T cells, B-cell-depleted T cells, or PBMCs.

Per the authors' pipeline: Reference gene primer amplification gave nucleated cell count estimates. The method was immunoSEQ multiplex PCR; TCRdb's version includes in-frame clones alone and lacks a portion of them. D and trimming come from the DNA, and the V and J calls and clone size come from that table. The sample holds 300,000 to 450,000 clones; roughly 86% are singletons and the top ten take approximately 2.9%. The source material was peripheral blood. The receptor's source is a human donor in a cohort sampled during active COVID-19.

The CDR3 sequence is CASSRTDTEAFF. The CDR3 nucleotides are TGTGCCAGCAGTAGGACAGACACTGAAGCTTTCTTT. This rearrangement joins TRBV6-5 to TRBJ1-1; perhaps TRBD1 as D (6 bases). V was clipped by 5 bases and J by 3 bases, with 7 bases between them. CDR3 length: 12 residues. Per germline, CDR1 MNHEY and CDR2 SVGAGI.